The subject of this entry is one T cell receptor beta chain. CDR3 length: 14 residues. Unmatched junction bases numbered 6, after V lost 6 bases and J lost 5 bases. TCRdb processed the RT-PCR reads anew with MiXCR; each CDR3 protein has one entry. The sample lists about 680,000 distinct CDR3 sequences; 13% to 15% were seen once. This TCR came from a female donor in good health, serving as a healthy control. The sequencing input was memory CD4+ T cells from blood. The gene calls are TRBV12-3 or TRBV12-4 and TRBJ2-2; 7 nucleotides agree with TRBD1. CDR3 sequence (DNA): TGTGCCAGCAGGGCGATCAGGGGGACCGGGGAGCTGTTTTTT. Protein product: CASRAIRGTGELFF.